This T cell receptor beta chain was sequenced in a study of cytomegalovirus exposure and HLA in healthy donors. A multiplex PCR was run with 60 Vbeta primers and 13 Jbeta primers. Profiled with immunoSEQ multiplex PCR; TCRdb holds only in-frame clones, not every one. The sample lists some 150,000 clones; approximately 72% were seen once. CDR3 size: 16 residues. The trim removed 0 bases at V and 5 bases at J, leaving 6 bases unmatched. CDR1 is KGHSH, CDR2 LQKENI, per germline. This clone was found once. Its antigen is unidentified. Notes on the study in general: According to reports, the classifier identified cytomegalovirus status with high specificity and sensitivity. Specificity of three CMV-associated chains for CMV antigens was verified in vitro. The likely origin of a cluster of highly shared sequence variants was a sequencing artifact.

The genes are TRBV18 and TRBJ2-3; 9 bases are a match to TRBD2. Sequenced material: PBMCs. This clonotype was obtained from a man aged 18-30 years in good health and CMV-seronegative. CDR3 amino acids: CASSPPWRGGIDTQYF. CDR3 sequence (DNA): TGTGCCAGCTCACCACCGTGGCGGGGGGGGATAGATACGCAGTATTTT.